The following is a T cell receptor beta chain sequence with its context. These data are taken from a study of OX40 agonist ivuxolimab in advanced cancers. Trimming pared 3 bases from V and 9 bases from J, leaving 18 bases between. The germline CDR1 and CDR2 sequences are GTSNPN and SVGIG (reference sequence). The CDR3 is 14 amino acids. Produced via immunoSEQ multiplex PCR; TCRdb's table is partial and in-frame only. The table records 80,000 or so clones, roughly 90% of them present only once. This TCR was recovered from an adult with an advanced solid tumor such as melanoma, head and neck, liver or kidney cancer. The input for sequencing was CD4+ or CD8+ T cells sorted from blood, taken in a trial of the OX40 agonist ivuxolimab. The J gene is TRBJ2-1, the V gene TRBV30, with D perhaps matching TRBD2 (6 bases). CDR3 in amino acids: CAWRAAGLQGEQFF. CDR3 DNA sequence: TGTGCCTGGAGGGCCGCGGGGCTCCAAGGTGAGCAGTTCTTC.